The count of the clone carrying this T cell receptor (beta chain) is one. What it binds is unknown. The junction departs from germline at one end; a sequencing error may be responsible. The data derive from a study of cytomegalovirus exposure and HLA in healthy donors. About the research overall: Earlier results showed roughly 120 million unique TCR beta sequences derived from about 179 million T cells. Study observations and caveats: Several of the most significant clusters appeared, in a later analysis, to be linked to common viral pathogens.

The PCR was carried out with 60 Vbeta primers and 13 Jbeta primers. Only in-frame clones appear in the TCRdb table, and some are missing; sequencing was by immunoSEQ multiplex PCR. This table holds roughly 150,000 clones, roughly 65% found once. CDR1 and CDR2 (germline): MNHNS, SASEGT. The CDR3 length is 15 residues. The TCR comes from a man aged 18 to 30 in good health and CMV-seropositive. This chain links TRBV6-1 with TRBJ1-2; perhaps TRBD1 as D (5 bases). The sequencing sample was made of PBMCs. Written as DNA, the CDR3 is TGTGCCAGCAGTGAAACCCCCCAGGACAACTATGGCTGCACCTTC. Translating gives CASSETPQDNYGCTF.